The 6 T cell receptor beta chains below were found in one sample sequenced in a study of blood T cell repertoires in COVID-19. This table comes from immunoSEQ multiplex PCR, and its TCRdb copy is limited to in-frame clones, with some not included. The data hold some 70,000 clones, with around 83% observed a single time. The material sequenced was peripheral blood. The source is a man aged 50 to 60 with active COVID-19.

This clone was counted between two and nine times. The rearrangement joins TRBV4-2 to TRBJ2-7; 10 bases are shared with TRBD2. The V segment lost 2 bases and the J segment 2 bases; nucleotides outside the gene matches: 6. The CDR3 covers 16 residues. Germline CDR1 and CDR2: LGHNA and YNFKEQ. CDR3 nucleotides: TGTGCCAGCAGCCAACCTCCGGGGACTAGCGCCTACGAGCAGTACTTC. Encoded protein: CASSQPPGTSAYEQYF.

The V gene is TRBV30, the J gene TRBJ2-5, with 7 bases aligning to TRBD2. The CDR3 loop spans 15 amino acids. Losses at the gene ends were 3 bases for V and 4 bases for J; bases not matched to a gene: 11. The germline V gene encodes CDR1 GTSNPN and CDR2 SVGIG (reference sequence). Here the CDR3 reads CAWRWRFRGRETQYF. The CDR3 nucleotides read TGTGCCTGGAGGTGGAGATTTCGCGGGAGAGAGACCCAGTACTTC.

The chain joins TRBV29-1 to TRBJ2-3; 10 bases align to TRBD1. After removal of 1 base from V and 5 bases from J, the junction contained 3 bases not matched to a gene. The CDR3 sequence is 14 residues long. Germline CDR1 reads SQVTM; CDR2 reads ANQGSEA. This chain's CDR3 is CSVEVTGGLDTQYF. The CDR3 DNA reads TGCAGCGTTGAAGTGACAGGGGGCTTAGATACGCAGTATTTT.

This clone was counted between two and nine times. The chain couples TRBV6-6 to TRBJ2-7; no clear D gene. V dropped 6 bases and J dropped 4 bases, with 19 bases sitting between them. Germline V gene data show CDR1 as MNHNY and CDR2 as SVGAGI (reference sequence). The CDR3 has 15 amino acids. The CDR3 nucleotides read TGTGCCAGCAGCTCCCCGACACTTCTTGGGTACGAGCAGTACTTC. Protein: CASSSPTLLGYEQYF.

J is TRBJ1-2 and V is TRBV11-2; no definite D call. Germline lookup yields CDR1 SGHAT and CDR2 FQNNGV. V was cut by 0 bases and J by 7 bases, with 9 bases left in between. The CDR3 loop spans 13 amino acids. DNA of the CDR3: TGTGCCAGCAGCTTAGAACAGAGTCTTGGCTACACCTTC. The encoded protein is CASSLEQSLGYTF.

This chain links TRBV5-1 with TRBJ1-6, with a weak D call TRBD1 (5 bases). V was trimmed by 6 bases and J by 2 bases, leaving 18 bases between them. The CDR3 is made up of 17 amino acids. The V gene's germline CDR1 is SGHRS and CDR2 YFSETQ. CDR3: CASKQSQGNTYNSPLHF. The CDR3 DNA sequence: TGCGCCAGCAAGCAATCCCAGGGAAACACCTATAATTCACCCCTCCACTTT.